These 30 T cell receptor beta chains originate from one sample sequenced in a study of T cells in localized non-small cell lung cancer (dated by TCRdb to the early 2020s). Library creation used the immunoSEQ multiplex PCR assay. This is the immuneACCESS table as TCRdb keeps it, with only in-frame sequences that have V and J called. A part of the clones is gone; compared with another copy, unresolved V genes explain less than half, and the rest is unexplained. In all, the sample holds tens of thousands of clones, and around four fifths of those were seen once. Nearly 20% of the sample is held by the ten biggest clonotypes. This sample comprised peripheral blood, obtained before any cancer treatment. The origin of the receptors is a female donor over 55 with stage II squamous cell lung carcinoma.

This clone showed up just once. The chain employs TRBV11-2 and TRBJ1-1; D call uncertain. The germline V gene has CDR1 SGHAT and CDR2 FQNNGV. The CDR3 has 13 residues. V was cut by 6 bases and J by 1 base, with 9 bases left in between. CDR3 amino acids: CASRLRENTEAFF. The DNA of the CDR3 is TGTGCCAGCAGACTACGGGAGAACACTGAAGCTTTCTTT.

The V call is TRBV19, the J call TRBJ1-5; maybe TRBD1 (6 bases). Per the germline V gene, CDR1 is LNHDA and CDR2 is SQIVND (reference sequence). The V gene lost 5 bases and the J gene lost 0 bases, with 11 bases spanning the gap. The CDR3 sequence is 15 residues long. CDR3 DNA: TGTGCCAGTAGTTTAGGGGGAAGTAGCAATCAGCCCCAGCATTTT. It encodes CASSLGGSSNQPQHF.

This rearrangement joins TRBV2 to TRBJ1-1; 10 bases are a match to TRBD1. The CDR3 has 15 residues. Losses at the gene ends were 7 bases for V and 3 bases for J; bases not matched to a gene: 8. Germline CDR1 reads SNHLY; CDR2 reads FYNNEI. The CDR3 spells CASKRQGARDTEAFF. CDR3 bases: TGTGCCAGCAAAAGACAGGGGGCCCGAGACACTGAAGCTTTCTTT.

The rearrangement joins TRBV6-5 to TRBJ1-5; D not certain. This CDR3 is 12 amino acids long. Germline values: CDR1 MNHEY, CDR2 SVGAGI. Trimming took off 2 bases at V and 2 bases at J, with 1 base between the two ends. The CDR3 protein is CASSYRNQPQHF. The CDR3 DNA follows: TGTGCCAGCAGTTACCGCAATCAGCCCCAGCATTTT.

The V and J genes are TRBV30 and TRBJ2-2; D perhaps matches TRBD1 (6 bases). Deletions cut 2 bases from V and 5 bases from J, with 12 bases between. There are 14 residues in the CDR3. Germline V gene sequence: CDR1 GTSNPN, CDR2 SVGIG (reference sequence). The CDR3, as DNA: TGTGCCTGGAGTATGGGCAGGGGTACCGGGGAGCTGTTTTTT. Encoded protein: CAWSMGRGTGELFF.

Comments on this clone: Other DNA sequences from this sample encode an identical CDR3 as well. The chain joins TRBV7-2 to TRBJ1-2; no clear D. The germline gives CDR1 SGHTA, CDR2 FQGNSA. The CDR3 totals 13 residues. Trimming cost V 2 bases and J 0 bases, with 4 bases left between them. CDR3 DNA sequence: TGTGCCAGCAGCTTATCTACTAACTATGGCTACACCTTC. It encodes CASSLSTNYGYTF.

The genes are TRBV29-1 and TRBJ2-2; D is uncertain. The CDR3 spans 12 residues. Germline V CDR1 and CDR2: SQVTM, ANQGSEA. V was pared by 4 bases and J by 4 bases, with 7 bases between. This chain's CDR3 is CSVVSFTGELFF. The CDR3 DNA sequence: TGCAGCGTTGTATCGTTCACCGGGGAGCTGTTTTTT.

The V gene is TRBV4-1, the J gene TRBJ2-7; TRBD2 matches 8 bases. The V gene end was trimmed by 4 bases and the J gene end by 3 bases; junction bases not matched to a gene: 11. CDR1 and CDR2 (germline): MGHRA, YSYEKL. CDR3 length: 16 amino acids. CDR3 DNA: TGCGCCAGCAGCCCGGGGGGGCGCAGGGAGAACTACGAGCAGTACTTC. As protein: CASSPGGRRENYEQYF.

The V call is TRBV5-1, the J call TRBJ1-2; D uncertain. The germline V gene has CDR1 SGHRS and CDR2 YFSETQ. The V end lost 0 bases, the J end lost 8 bases, and 20 bases lay between the germline ends. The CDR3 consists of 16 residues. CDR3 DNA sequence: TGCGCCAGCAGCTTGGAACCGGTGCTACCTTCCGACGGCTACACCTTC. Its protein product is CASSLEPVLPSDGYTF.

V gene TRBV2 combines with J gene TRBJ2-3; no clear D. The CDR3 totals 14 residues. V was cut by 1 base and J by 6 bases, with 11 bases left in between. Germline assignment: CDR1 SNHLY and CDR2 FYNNEI. DNA of the CDR3: TGTGCCAGCAGTGAAGGGTTAAGGGTGGATACGCAGTATTTT. It yields the protein CASSEGLRVDTQYF.

The genes are TRBV19 and TRBJ1-5; possibly TRBD1 for D (5 bases). Per the germline V gene, CDR1 is LNHDA and CDR2 is SQIVND (reference sequence). V was shortened by 6 bases and J by 7 bases, with 13 bases between the two germline ends. This CDR3 has 13 amino acids. The CDR3 here is CASRGGGLQPQHF. CDR3 DNA: TGTGCCAGTAGGGGGGGAGGACTCCAGCCCCAGCATTTT.

The sample holds one count of this clone. This chain's CDR3 is CASSPRDKPLEQYF. CDR3 coding DNA: TGTGCCAGCAGCCCCCGGGACAAGCCCCTCGAGCAGTACTTC. The rearrangement joins TRBV11-3 to TRBJ2-7, with D perhaps matching TRBD1 (6 bases). Germline V gene data show CDR1 as SGHNT and CDR2 as YENEEA. The V end lost 5 bases, the J end lost 6 bases, and 17 bases lay between the germline ends. The CDR3 has 14 residues.

The chain employs TRBV7-2 and TRBJ1-1; a weak D match, TRBD1 (6 bases). V gave up 1 base and J gave up 1 base, with 13 bases separating them. The CDR3 is made up of 16 amino acids. The germline V gene encodes CDR1 SGHTA and CDR2 FQGNSA. CDR3 amino acids: CASSLVGHAWNTEAFF. In nucleotides, the CDR3 is TGTGCCAGCAGCTTAGTGGGACATGCCTGGAACACTGAAGCTTTCTTT.

The CDR3 nucleotides are TGTGCCTGGAGCCCCCCGGGGATCCTCTATGGCTACACCTTC. It specifies CAWSPPGILYGYTF. The rearrangement joins TRBV30 to TRBJ1-2; D remains unclear. V was shortened by 3 bases and J by 4 bases, with 15 bases between the two germline ends. This CDR3 contains 14 residues. Germline V CDR1 and CDR2: GTSNPN, SVGIG (reference sequence).

V is TRBV9 and J is TRBJ2-3; a weak D match, TRBD2 (7 bases). V lost 0 bases, J lost 2 bases, and 10 bases lay in between. The CDR3 runs to 15 residues. CDR1 is SGDLS, CDR2 YYNGEE, per germline. For the CDR3, the DNA is TGTGCCAGCAGCGTAGCGGGGGGCTACACAGATACGCAGTATTTT. This sequence encodes CASSVAGGYTDTQYF.

The rearrangement uses TRBV7-6 and TRBJ2-5; no clear D gene. Germline assignment: CDR1 SGHVS and CDR2 FNYEAQ. Trimming removed 1 base at V and 1 base at J, with 4 bases between. There are 13 residues in the CDR3. CDR3 sequence (DNA): TGTGCCAGCAGCTTAGTCCCCCAAGAGACCCAGTACTTC. Translating it yields CASSLVPQETQYF.

The J gene is TRBJ2-7, the V gene TRBV4-2; either TRBD1 or TRBD2 may supply D (6 bases each). CDR1 and CDR2 (germline): LGHNA, YNFKEQ. This CDR3 spans 16 amino acids. Trimming removed 4 bases from V and 4 bases from J, with 20 bases in between. The CDR3 spells CASSPPGAWSGYEQYF. CDR3 nucleotide sequence: TGTGCCAGCAGCCCTCCGGGGGCCTGGTCCGGGTACGAGCAGTACTTC.

The rearrangement links TRBV5-1 to TRBJ1-4, with a weak D call TRBD1 (5 bases). This CDR3 comprises 14 residues. V dropped 0 bases and J dropped 5 bases, with 8 bases sitting between them. From germline, CDR1 is SGHRS and CDR2 YFSETQ. CDR3 DNA sequence: TGCGCCAGCAGCTTGGTGGGGGTCAATGAAAAACTGTTTTTT. Its translation: CASSLVGVNEKLFF.

The chain carries TRBV4-2 and TRBJ2-3; the match to TRBD2 covers 10 bases. The CDR3 is 17 amino acids. In germline, CDR1 is LGHNA, CDR2 YNFKEQ. Trimming took 1 base from V and 4 from J; bases not matched to a gene: 8. The CDR3 loop reads CASSQALSGGIADTQYF. In nucleotides, the CDR3 is TGTGCCAGCAGCCAAGCCCTTAGCGGGGGGATCGCAGATACGCAGTATTTT.

This chain joins TRBV11-3 and TRBJ2-3; the D gene is possibly TRBD1 (6 bases). Germline V CDR1 and CDR2: SGHNT, YENEEA. The CDR3 runs to 14 residues. Trimming removed 5 bases at V and 4 bases at J, with 13 bases between. CDR3 residues: CASSPSDRSDTQYF. In nucleotides, the CDR3 is TGTGCCAGCAGCCCGTCAGACAGGTCAGATACGCAGTATTTT.

V usage is TRBV6-5 and J usage is TRBJ1-2; the D is unclear. The CDR3 has 15 amino acids. Trimming shortened V by 0 bases and J by 3 bases, and 11 bases separated the two germline ends. In germline, CDR1 is MNHEY, CDR2 SVGAGI. This CDR3 is CASSYSRQRDYGYTF. CDR3 bases: TGTGCCAGCAGTTACTCCCGGCAGCGAGACTATGGCTACACCTTC.

The chain recombines TRBV6-5 with TRBJ2-7; no clear D gene. The CDR3 loop spans 15 amino acids. Between the trimmed V and J ends, which lost 0 bases and 2 bases, there was a span of 11 bases. Germline CDR1 MNHEY, CDR2 SVGAGI. CDR3 DNA sequence: TGTGCCAGCAGTTACTCAGACTCCCAAGCCTACGAGCAGTACTTC. The encoded protein is CASSYSDSQAYEQYF.

This clone appeared a few times. This rearrangement joins TRBV7-6 to TRBJ1-1; D unresolved. CDR3 length: 15 residues. V was shortened by 5 bases and J by 1 base, with 14 bases between the two germline ends. The germline V gene has CDR1 SGHVS and CDR2 FNYEAQ. The CDR3 sequence: CASSPRGVENTEAFF. The CDR3 nucleotides are TGTGCCAGCAGCCCCCGCGGCGTGGAGAACACTGAAGCTTTCTTT.

The rearrangement links TRBV6-1 to TRBJ1-2; 7 bases are a match to TRBD1. Germline V CDR1 and CDR2: MNHNS, SASEGT. J lost 4 bases, V lost 4 bases, and 6 bases had no gene match. The length of the CDR3 is 14 residues. CDR3 sequence reads: CASSALPGGYGYTF. The CDR3 DNA sequence: TGTGCCAGCAGTGCTTTACCAGGGGGCTATGGCTACACCTTC.

V and J are TRBV7-9 and TRBJ1-2, with 9 positions matching TRBD1. The CDR3 is made up of 15 amino acids. V was clipped by 1 base and J by 2 bases; unmatched bases: 2. Germline assignment: CDR1 SEHNR and CDR2 FQNEAQ (reference sequence). The CDR3 sequence: CASSLGQGGNYGYTF. The CDR3 DNA reads as TGTGCCAGCAGCTTAGGACAGGGGGGGAACTATGGCTACACCTTC.

This chain connects TRBV21-1 to TRBJ1-2. TRBV21-1 is deemed a pseudogene. The CDR3 runs to 14 residues. CDR3 region: CASSKIGWLYGYTF. The CDR3 DNA sequence: TGTGCCAGCAGCAAAATAGGATGGCTCTATGGCTACACCTTC.

J is TRBJ2-1 and V is TRBV9; the match to TRBD2 covers 8 bases. CDR1 SGDLS and CDR2 YYNGEE come from the germline V gene. The junction had 8 bases not matched to a gene; V was cut back by 1 base and J by 2 bases. CDR3 length equals 17 residues. The CDR3 nucleotides read TGTGCCAGCAGCGTAACTCCTCCGGGGGGGCCCTACAATGAGCAGTTCTTC. Its translation is CASSVTPPGGPYNEQFF.

The chain carries TRBV7-2 and TRBJ2-5; 9 positions agree with TRBD2. With V trimmed by 4 bases and J by 4 bases, 13 bases remained unmatched. Per the germline V gene, CDR1 is SGHTA and CDR2 is FQGNSA. The CDR3 covers 17 residues. CDR3 sequence: CASSSSAGGPQRETQYF. In DNA, the CDR3 is TGTGCCAGCAGCTCCTCTGCGGGGGGGCCGCAGCGAGAGACCCAGTACTTC. The entire variable domain, with the rest obtained from reference TRBV7-2 and TRBJ2-5, is as follows: GAGVSQSPSNKVTEKGKDVELRCDPISGHTALYWYRQSLGQGLEFLIYFQGNSAPDKSGLPSDRFSAERTGGSVSTLTIQRTQQEDSAVYLCASSSSAGGPQRETQYFGPGTRLLVL.

This rearrangement joins TRBV6-1 to TRBJ2-5; TRBD2 matches at 8 bases. The trim removed 7 bases at V and 3 bases at J, leaving 4 bases unmatched. Germline V lookup: CDR1 MNHNS, CDR2 SASEGT. The CDR3 is 13 amino acids. CDR3 region: CASTRGGKETQYF. The CDR3 region has the DNA TGTGCCAGCACCCGGGGGGGCAAAGAGACCCAGTACTTC.

The J gene is TRBJ1-2, the V gene TRBV9; D is unresolved. V was shortened by 5 bases and J by 6 bases, with 11 bases between the two germline ends. Germline V gives CDR1 SGDLS, CDR2 YYNGEE. This CDR3 has 12 residues. CDR3 sequence: CASSERGNGYTF. The CDR3, as DNA: TGTGCCAGCAGTGAAAGAGGAAATGGCTACACCTTC.